This TCR beta chain comes out of a study of molecular identifiers for immune sequencing clone quantification. Study at large: Five aliquots were made in replicates from the RNA of around 20,000 or 100,000 naive CD8 cells, and four were sequenced.

Naive CD8 T cells underwent sorting with the CD8+CD4-CCR7+CD45RA+ definition. In this sample, this clonotype turned up many times. The target antigen is unknown. One end of the junction does not line up with germline, which may come from a read error. TCRdb re-called the PCR reads through MiXCR, storing one row per CDR3 protein. The table has 400,000 to 600,000 distinct CDR3 sequences, 20% to 25% seen once. General study points: Clones with over 20 RNA copies captured over 98% of effector molecules but under 1% of naive ones. Spiked-in Jurkat TCR RNA corresponding to one cell was reported as detectable against approximately 900,000 naive cells.

Germline-derived CDR1 and CDR2 are MNHEY and SMNVEV (reference sequence). CDR3 length: 12 residues. The sequence was obtained from a human donor in good health. Some libraries in this study had Jurkat cell RNA spiked in. J is TRBJ2-7 and V is TRBV27; 8 nucleotides line up with TRBD1. The material sequenced was naive CD8+ T cells from blood, with Jurkat cell RNA spiked in. Subset: FACS-sorted CD8+CD4-CCR7+CD45RA+ naive T cells. The CDR3 sequence: CASSYTGGVLFF. The CDR3 coding sequence is TGTGCCAGCAGTTATACAGGGGGTGTGCTTTTCTTC.